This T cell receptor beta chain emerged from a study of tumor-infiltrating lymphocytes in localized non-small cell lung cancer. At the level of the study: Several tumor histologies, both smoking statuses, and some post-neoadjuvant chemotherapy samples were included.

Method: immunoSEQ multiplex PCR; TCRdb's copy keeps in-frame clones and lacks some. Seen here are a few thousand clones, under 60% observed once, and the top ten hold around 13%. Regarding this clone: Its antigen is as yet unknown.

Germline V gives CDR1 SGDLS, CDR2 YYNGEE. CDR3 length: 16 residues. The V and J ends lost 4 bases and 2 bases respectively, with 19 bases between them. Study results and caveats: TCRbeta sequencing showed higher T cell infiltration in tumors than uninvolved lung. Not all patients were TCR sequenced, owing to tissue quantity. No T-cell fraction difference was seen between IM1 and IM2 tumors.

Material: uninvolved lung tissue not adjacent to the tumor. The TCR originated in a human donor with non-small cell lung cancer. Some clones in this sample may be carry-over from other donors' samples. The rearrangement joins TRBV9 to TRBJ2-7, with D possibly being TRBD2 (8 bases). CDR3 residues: CASSPRGTAGAYEQYF. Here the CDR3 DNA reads TGTGCCAGCAGCCCGAGAGGGACAGCGGGGGCCTACGAGCAGTACTTC.